Shown below are 3 T cell receptor beta chains from a single sample sequenced in a study of CD8 T cells in Susac syndrome. Random hexamers primed reverse transcription of roughly 0.5 to 1 ug RNA. MiXCR, run by TCRdb on the immunoSEQ multiplex PCR reads, gives a single entry per CDR3 protein. The sample contains more than 100,000 distinct CDR3 sequences, around 94% of which appear only once. The specimen sequenced was CD8+ T cells from PBMCs. These receptor sequences come from a human donor with Susac syndrome.

The V gene is TRBV27, the J gene TRBJ1-6; 7 bases agree with TRBD1. The V gene end was trimmed by 3 bases and the J gene end by 9 bases; junction bases not matched to a gene: 5. The germline CDR1 and CDR2 sequences are MNHEY and SMNVEV (reference sequence). The CDR3 runs 14 residues. The CDR3 DNA reads as TGTGCCAGCAGTTTGGCCCAGGGGGGTTCACCCCTCCACTTT. Encoded protein: CASSLAQGGSPLHF.

The chain carries TRBV30 and TRBJ2-2, with D unresolved. CDR3 length equals 16 residues. Trimming removed 1 base at V and 3 bases at J, with 15 bases between. CDR1 GTSNPN and CDR2 SVGIG come from the germline V gene (reference sequence). The chain's CDR3 is CAWSDLQNQYTGELFF. The DNA of the CDR3 is TGTGCCTGGAGTGATCTGCAGAACCAATACACCGGGGAGCTGTTTTTT.

The rearrangement uses TRBV7-9 and TRBJ2-7; 10 positions match TRBD2. CDR3 size: 15 residues. The J segment lost 5 bases and the V segment lost 4 bases, leaving 8 bases of the junction unmatched. Germline assignment: CDR1 SEHNR and CDR2 FQNEAQ (reference sequence). CDR3 protein: CASSSTGTSDHEQYF. CDR3 sequence (DNA): TGTGCCAGCAGCTCCACCGGGACTAGCGACCACGAGCAGTACTTC.